This T cell receptor (beta chain) was recovered during a study of identical twins. Ten or more counts support this clonotype. Trimming took off 5 bases at V and 0 bases at J, with 12 bases between the two ends. This CDR3 region has 15 residues. TCRdb called the 5' RACE reads again in MiXCR, with one record for every CDR3 protein. The profile shows some 500,000 distinct CDR3 sequences, about 14% of them singletons. In addition, the sample was reused for a study of yellow fever vaccine responses in identical twins.

Sequencing was performed on CD4+ T cells sorted from blood. This clonotype was sampled from a woman aged 18-35 years in good health. V and J are TRBV12-3 or TRBV12-4 and TRBJ2-3; D may be TRBD2 (6 bases). The CDR3 DNA reads TGTGCCAGCAGTCCCGGGAGACAGAGCACAGATACGCAGTATTTT. Its translation: CASSPGRQSTDTQYF.